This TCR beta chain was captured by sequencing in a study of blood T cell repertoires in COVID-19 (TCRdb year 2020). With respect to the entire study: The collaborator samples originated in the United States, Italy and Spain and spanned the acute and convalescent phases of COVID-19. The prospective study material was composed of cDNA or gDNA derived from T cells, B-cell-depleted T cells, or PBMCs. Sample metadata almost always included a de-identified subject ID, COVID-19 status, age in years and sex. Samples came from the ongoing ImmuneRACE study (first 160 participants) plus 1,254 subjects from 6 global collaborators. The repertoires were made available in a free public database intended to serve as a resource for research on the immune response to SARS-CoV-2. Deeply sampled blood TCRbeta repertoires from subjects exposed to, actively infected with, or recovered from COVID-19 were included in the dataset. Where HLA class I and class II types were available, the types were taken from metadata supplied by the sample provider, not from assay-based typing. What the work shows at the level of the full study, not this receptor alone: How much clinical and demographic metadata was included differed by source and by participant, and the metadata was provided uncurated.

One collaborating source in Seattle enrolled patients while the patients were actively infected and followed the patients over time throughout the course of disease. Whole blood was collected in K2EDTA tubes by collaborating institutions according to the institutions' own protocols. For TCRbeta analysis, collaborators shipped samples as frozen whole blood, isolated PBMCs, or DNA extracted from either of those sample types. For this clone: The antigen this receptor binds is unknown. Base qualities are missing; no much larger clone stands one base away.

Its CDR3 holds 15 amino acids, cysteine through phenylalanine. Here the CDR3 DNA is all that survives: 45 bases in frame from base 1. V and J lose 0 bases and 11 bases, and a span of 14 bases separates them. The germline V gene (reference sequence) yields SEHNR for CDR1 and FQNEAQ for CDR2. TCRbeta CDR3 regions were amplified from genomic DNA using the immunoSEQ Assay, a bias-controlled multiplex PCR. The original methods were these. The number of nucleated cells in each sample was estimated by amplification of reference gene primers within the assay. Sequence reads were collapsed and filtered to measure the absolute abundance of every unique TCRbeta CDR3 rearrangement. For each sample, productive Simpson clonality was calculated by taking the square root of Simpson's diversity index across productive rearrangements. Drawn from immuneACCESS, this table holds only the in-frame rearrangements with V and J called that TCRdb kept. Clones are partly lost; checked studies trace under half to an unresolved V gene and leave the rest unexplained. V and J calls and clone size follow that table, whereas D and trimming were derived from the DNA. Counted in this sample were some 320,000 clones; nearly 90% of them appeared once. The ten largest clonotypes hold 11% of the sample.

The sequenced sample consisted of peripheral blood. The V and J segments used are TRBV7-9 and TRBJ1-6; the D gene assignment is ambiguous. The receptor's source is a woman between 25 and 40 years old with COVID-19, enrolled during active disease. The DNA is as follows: TGTGCCAGCAGCTTAGCCAATACAAGGGAGGCACCCCTCCACTTT. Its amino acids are CASSLANTREAPLHF.